These 7 T cell receptor beta chains originate from one sample sequenced in a study of blood T cell repertoires in COVID-19. Sequencing was performed with immunoSEQ multiplex PCR; in TCRdb, only in-frame clones are kept and a portion is missing. This sample has about 190,000 clones, with nearly 90% found just once. Sequencing was performed on peripheral blood. The receptors here all came from a man aged 50-60 years with acute or convalescent COVID-19.

The gene calls are TRBV2 and TRBJ2-5; 10 positions agree with TRBD2. The CDR3 spans 15 residues. The V segment lost 6 bases and the J segment 5 bases; nucleotides outside the gene matches: 9. Germline V lookup: CDR1 SNHLY, CDR2 FYNNEI. CDR3 region: CASSQASGRGETQYF. The CDR3 nucleotides are TGTGCCAGCAGCCAAGCTAGCGGGAGAGGTGAGACCCAGTACTTC.

The rearrangement joins TRBV7-8 to TRBJ1-4; TRBD1 might be the D (5 bases). Germline V gene sequence: CDR1 SGHVS, CDR2 FQNEAQ. V dropped 5 bases and J dropped 6 bases, with 10 bases sitting between them. The CDR3 is made up of 13 amino acids. CDR3 nucleotides: TGTGCCAGCAGCAGGGGACTCGATGAAAAACTGTTTTTT. This gives the protein CASSRGLDEKLFF.

The chain employs TRBV20-1 and TRBJ2-2; D might be TRBD1 (6 bases). The CDR3 loop spans 14 amino acids. Germline lookup yields CDR1 DFQATT and CDR2 SNEGSKA (reference sequence). V was shortened by 3 bases and J by 5 bases, with 13 bases between the two germline ends. For the CDR3, the DNA is TGCAGTGCTAGTCGGCAGGGGTTTACCGGGGAGCTGTTTTTT. It translates to CSASRQGFTGELFF.

The chain has TRBV2 and TRBJ2-7; 9 positions agree with TRBD1. The CDR3 runs 13 residues. CDR1 SNHLY and CDR2 FYNNEI come from the germline V gene. J gave up 3 bases and V 4 bases, and 1 base lay outside the gene matches. For the CDR3, the DNA is TGTGCCAGCAGTGGGACAGGGGACTACGAGCAGTACTTC. It specifies CASSGTGDYEQYF.

This sequence joins TRBV4-2 and TRBJ1-2; 7 bases are shared with TRBD1. Trimming removed 1 base from V and 7 bases from J; junction bases left unmatched: 12. This CDR3 has 16 amino acids. Germline V gene sequence: CDR1 LGHNA, CDR2 YNFKEQ. The chain's CDR3 is CASSQGTGPGGVGYTF. The CDR3 coding sequence is TGTGCCAGCAGCCAAGGGACAGGCCCAGGTGGGGTTGGCTACACCTTC.

V and J are TRBV21-1 and TRBJ2-2; the table gives TRBD1 as D, unverified against the DNA. TRBV21-1 is a recognized pseudogene. The CDR3 extends over 14 amino acids. The CDR3 reads CASSNQVPDGELFF. The DNA for the CDR3 is TGTGCCAGCAGCAATCAGGTCCCGGACGGGGAGCTGTTTTTT.

A few counts support this clone. The chain recombines TRBV19 with TRBJ1-5; TRBD1 agrees at 7 bases. Germline CDR1 is LNHDA and CDR2 is SQIVND (reference sequence). This CDR3 has 18 residues. Trimming cost V 1 base and J 0 bases; bases outside gene matches: 9. This chain's CDR3 is CASSIARGQPHSNQPQHF. CDR3 coding DNA: TGTGCCAGTAGTATAGCAAGGGGACAGCCGCATAGCAATCAGCCCCAGCATTTT.